The rows below give T cell receptor beta chains drawn from one sample of a study of human T cells and chemical hapten exposure. TCRdb re-called the RACE reads with MiXCR, one entry per CDR3 protein. The sample carries roughly 80,000 distinct CDR3 sequences, around 9.4% recorded once. Source material: whole blood. The receptors were sampled from a female donor in good health. Some clones in this sample may be carry-over from other donors' samples. Both conserved end residues are part of each CDR3.

J	V	CDR3
TRBJ2-5	TRBV27	CASSFLAKQYF
TRBJ1-2	TRBV4-2	CASSQAQTGGNYGYTF
TRBJ2-5	TRBV5-6	CASSLPRTGETQYF
TRBJ1-2	TRBV20-1	CSARMVGVGGYTF
TRBJ2-3	TRBV29-1	CSVESGDCTDTQYF
TRBJ1-2	TRBV4-2	CASSQEAGRRVYTF
TRBJ1-6	TRBV24-1	CATSESVPGGVYNSPLHF
TRBJ2-3	TRBV27	CASQPSGGTFEAPDTQYF
TRBJ2-3	TRBV29-1	CSVDRQGRTDTQYF
TRBJ1-5	TRBV27	CASSPGLWPQHF
TRBJ2-4	TRBV28	CASSLYLQLAGVAKNIQYF
TRBJ2-7	TRBV18	CASSPWEGSSNEQYF
TRBJ1-4	TRBV6-5	CASSYEPGGEKLFF
TRBJ2-7	TRBV7-2	CASSLAVAPYEQYF
TRBJ1-6	TRBV27	CASGPTGYNSPLHF
TRBJ1-6	TRBV7-9	CASSLEGQGRTSPLHF
TRBJ1-1	TRBV29-1	CSVLRGPTEAFF
TRBJ1-5	TRBV5-6	CASSLSYGRRNQPQHF
TRBJ2-3	TRBV7-8	CASSPEPRGRASTDTQYF
TRBJ2-2	TRBV20-1	CSAPSEGGDTGELFF
TRBJ2-5	TRBV10-3	CAISGGAGGETQYF
TRBJ1-2	TRBV12-5	CASGLVVHPDLNYGYTF
TRBJ2-3	TRBV7-9	CASSLGGRGAGASTDTQYF
TRBJ2-3	TRBV7-9	CASSLGGRPDTQYF
TRBJ1-2	TRBV6-1	CASSEPDGIYGYTF
TRBJ2-3	TRBV5-5	CASSLRISGIPDTQYF
TRBJ1-5	TRBV6-2/TRBV6-3	CASSNKPSAAQPQHF
TRBJ2-1	TRBV20-1	CSALSATSGGHEQFF
TRBJ2-6	TRBV2	CASSYGQGGTSGANVLTF
TRBJ1-1	TRBV29-1	CSVDPGATGTEAFF
TRBJ1-6	TRBV3-1	CASSLLNSPLHF